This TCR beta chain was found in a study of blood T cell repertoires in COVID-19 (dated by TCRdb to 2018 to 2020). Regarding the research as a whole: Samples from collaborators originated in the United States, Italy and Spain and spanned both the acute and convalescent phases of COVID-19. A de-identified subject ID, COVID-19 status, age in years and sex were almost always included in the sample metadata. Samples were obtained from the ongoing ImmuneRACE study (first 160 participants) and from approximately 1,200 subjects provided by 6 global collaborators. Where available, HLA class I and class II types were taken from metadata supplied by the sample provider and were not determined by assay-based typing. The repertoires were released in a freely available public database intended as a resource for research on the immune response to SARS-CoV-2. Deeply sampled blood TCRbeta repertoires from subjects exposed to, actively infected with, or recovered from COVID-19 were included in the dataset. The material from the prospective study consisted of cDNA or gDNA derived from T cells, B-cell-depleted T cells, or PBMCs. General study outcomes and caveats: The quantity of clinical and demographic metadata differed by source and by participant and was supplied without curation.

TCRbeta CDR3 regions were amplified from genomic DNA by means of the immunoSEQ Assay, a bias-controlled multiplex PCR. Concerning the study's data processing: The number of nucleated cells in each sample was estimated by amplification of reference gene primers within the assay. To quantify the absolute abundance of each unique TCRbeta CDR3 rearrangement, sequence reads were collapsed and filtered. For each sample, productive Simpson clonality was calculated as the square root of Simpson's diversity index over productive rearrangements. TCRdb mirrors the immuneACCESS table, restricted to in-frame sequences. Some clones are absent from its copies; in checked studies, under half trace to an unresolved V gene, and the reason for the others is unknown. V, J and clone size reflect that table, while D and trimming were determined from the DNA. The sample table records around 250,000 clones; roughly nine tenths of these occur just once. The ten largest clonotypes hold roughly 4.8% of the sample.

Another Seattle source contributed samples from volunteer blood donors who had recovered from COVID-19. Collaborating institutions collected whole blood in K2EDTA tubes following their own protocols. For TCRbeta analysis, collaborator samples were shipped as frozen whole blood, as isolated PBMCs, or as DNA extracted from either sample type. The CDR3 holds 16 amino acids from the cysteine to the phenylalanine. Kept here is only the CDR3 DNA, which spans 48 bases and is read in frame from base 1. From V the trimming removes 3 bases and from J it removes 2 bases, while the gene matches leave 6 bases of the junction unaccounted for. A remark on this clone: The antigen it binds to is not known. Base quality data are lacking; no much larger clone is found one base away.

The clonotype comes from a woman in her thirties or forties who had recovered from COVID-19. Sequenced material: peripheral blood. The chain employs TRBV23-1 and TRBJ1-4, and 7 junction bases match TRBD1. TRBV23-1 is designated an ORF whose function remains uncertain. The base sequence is TGCGCCAGCAGTCATCGCAACAGGGGCACTAATGAAAAACTGTTTTTT. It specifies CASSHRNRGTNEKLFF.